Detailed here is one T cell receptor beta chain. The antigen is not known. One end of the junction fails to match germline, which may point to a read error. Regarding the study as a whole: The TCR gene usage of tumor memory CD4+ T cells clustered together with blood and lymph node memory CD4+ cells and with lymph node naive CD4+ cells.

There are 15 residues in the CDR3. Tregs were sorted as CD4+CD25+CD127-/low cells. After constant-region reverse-primer amplification, full-length variable regions underwent semi-nested PCR with Nested Universal Primer A. TCRdb recomputed calls from the 5' RACE reads with MiXCR, one row per CDR3 protein. The sample yields around 34,000 distinct CDR3 sequences, 27% seen once. This chain links TRBV12-3 or TRBV12-4 with TRBJ2-1; 10 nucleotides line up with TRBD2. The specimen was tumor-infiltrating Tregs sorted from the breast tumor. This receptor was taken from a female donor with breast cancer. The CDR3, as DNA: TGTGTCAGCAGGGGAGCGGGAGGGTCTTACAATGAGCAGTTCTTC. This encodes CVSRGAGGSYNEQFF.